Following are 13 T cell receptor beta chains from one sample sequenced in a study of T cells in Graves' hyperthyroidism and ophthalmopathy. Amplified regions were TCR beta CDR3 sequences from RNA transcripts. The TCR CDR3 was amplified in a first-round RT-PCR using the HTBI primer set. One entry per CDR3 protein, called by TCRdb with MiXCR from the multiplex PCR reads. The repertoire holds over 400,000 distinct CDR3 sequences, with about 22% as singletons. Input material: blood. Source of these receptors: a woman in her 70s with Graves' ophthalmopathy.

The chain joins TRBV28 to TRBJ1-3; D is undetermined. This CDR3 is built from 15 residues. Between the trimmed V and J ends, which lost 6 bases and 2 bases, there was a span of 14 bases. Germline-derived CDR1 and CDR2 are MDHEN and SYDVKM. The CDR3 loop reads CASSVWALAGNTIYF. The CDR3, as DNA: TGTGCCAGCAGCGTATGGGCTCTGGCTGGAAACACCATATATTTT.

This clonotype showed up many times. The chain joins TRBV6-6 to TRBJ2-4; unclear D gene. The CDR3 covers 12 residues. The V gene lost 2 bases and the J gene lost 9 bases, with 8 bases spanning the gap. Looked up from germline, CDR1 is MNHNY and CDR2 is SVGAGI (reference sequence). The DNA for the CDR3 is TGTGCCAGCAGTTACACAGAGAGCATTCAGTACTTC. This encodes CASSYTESIQYF.

This clonotype was recorded a few times. The chain combines TRBV9 with TRBJ2-1, with 10 bases matching TRBD2. With V trimmed by 0 bases and J by 0 bases, 6 bases remained unmatched. CDR3 size: 18 residues. Germline CDR1 reads SGDLS; CDR2 reads YYNGEE. CDR3 DNA: TGTGCCAGCAGCGTAGCTTTCACTAGCGGGACCTCCTACAATGAGCAGTTCTTC. It translates to CASSVAFTSGTSYNEQFF. The complete variable domain, with remaining parts taken from reference TRBV9 and TRBJ2-1, reads DSGVTQTPKHLITATGQRVTLRCSPRSGDLSVYWYQQSLDQGLQFLIQYYNGEERAKGNILERFSAQQFPDLHSELNLSSLELGDSALYFCASSVAFTSGTSYNEQFFGPGTRLTVL.

The chain uses TRBV5-1 and TRBJ2-5; 8 nucleotides match TRBD1. CDR3 length: 13 amino acids. Germline trimming cut 1 base from V and 12 bases from J; bases unmatched to any gene: 8. CDR1 is SGHRS and CDR2 is YFSETQ in the germline V gene. Written as DNA, the CDR3 is TGCGCCAGCAGCTTGCATCAGGGACAGGTGAAGTACTTC. Amino acid sequence: CASSLHQGQVKYF.

In this sample, this clonotype turned up a few times. The V call is TRBV29-1, the J call TRBJ1-1; TRBD1 agrees at 10 bases. The J segment lost 4 bases and the V segment lost 5 bases, leaving 10 bases of the junction unmatched. Germline lookup yields CDR1 SQVTM and CDR2 ANQGSEA. The CDR3 extends over 15 amino acids. In nucleotides, the CDR3 is TGCAGCGTTCAGAGGACAGGGGGATCGGTCACTGAAGCTTTCTTT. It specifies CSVQRTGGSVTEAFF.

This clonotype was counted at least ten times. CDR3 in DNA: TGTGCCAGCAGTCGGACTAGCGGTGAGCAGTTCTTC. It yields the protein CASSRTSGEQFF. The gene calls are TRBV7-2 and TRBJ2-1, with 10 bases fitting TRBD2. The V and J ends lost 6 bases and 9 bases, in that order; junction bases with no gene match: 2. This CDR3 region has 12 residues. Germline V gene lookup returns CDR1 SGHTA and CDR2 FQGNSA.

This clonotype was observed a few times. The V gene is TRBV7-9, the J gene TRBJ1-1, with D unclear. CDR1 and CDR2 (germline): SEHNR, FQNEAQ (reference sequence). Deletions cut 2 bases from V and 8 bases from J, with 12 bases between. The CDR3 is made up of 13 amino acids. The CDR3 DNA is TGTGCCAGCAGCTTAAGTGGAGGGATAGAAGCTTTCTTT. It codes for CASSLSGGIEAFF.

This clonotype was recorded a few times. The chain carries TRBV20-1 and TRBJ1-2, with a weak D call TRBD1 (6 bases). Germline-derived CDR1 and CDR2 are DFQATT and SNEGSKA (reference sequence). Trimming removed 0 bases at V and 4 bases at J, with 12 bases between. The CDR3 contains 14 residues. The CDR3 DNA is TGCAGTGCTAGAGATCCGGGACACGGCTATGGCTACACCTTC. It codes for CSARDPGHGYGYTF.

This clonotype showed up just a few times. V gene TRBV5-1 combines with J gene TRBJ2-2, with TRBD1 matching over 7 bases. Germline CDR1 and CDR2: SGHRS and YFSETQ. The J segment lost 6 bases and the V segment lost 0 bases, leaving 5 bases of the junction unmatched. This CDR3 comprises 15 residues. The CDR3 bases are TGCGCCAGCAGCTTGGCACAGGGGCGCTCCGGGGAGCTGTTTTTT. Amino acid sequence: CASSLAQGRSGELFF.

The chain couples TRBV7-2 to TRBJ1-3; D unresolved. Trimming left V 7 bases short and J 3 bases short, with 16 bases between. The length of the CDR3 is 15 residues. Germline lookup yields CDR1 SGHTA and CDR2 FQGNSA. CDR3 protein: CASTPAGAFGNTIYF. CDR3 DNA sequence: TGTGCCAGCACCCCGGCGGGAGCATTTGGAAACACCATATATTTT.

The chain combines TRBV5-6 with TRBJ1-2; perhaps TRBD1 as D (6 bases). Germline assignment: CDR1 SGHDT and CDR2 YYEEEE. V shed 4 bases and J shed 4 bases, with 20 bases lying between them. The CDR3 has 16 amino acids. The CDR3 loop is CASSVWVLRGFYGYTF. The CDR3 coding sequence is TGTGCCAGCAGCGTGTGGGTCCTCAGGGGATTCTATGGCTACACCTTC.

This clonotype was recorded once. This chain uses TRBV28 with TRBJ1-4, with 9 nucleotides matching TRBD1. Trimming at V came to 7 bases and at J to 6 bases, leaving 21 bases not matched to a gene. Germline V lookup: CDR1 MDHEN, CDR2 SYDVKM. The CDR3 length is 19 residues. The CDR3 bases are TGTGCCAGCACACCCTCCGGGACAGGGCTGAATTTCTGGTATGAAAAACTGTTTTTT. This encodes CASTPSGTGLNFWYEKLFF.

At least ten counts were recorded for this clonotype. The J gene is TRBJ2-7, the V gene TRBV28; the D is unclear. CDR3 length: 11 amino acids. Germline CDR1 is MDHEN and CDR2 is SYDVKM. V lost 1 base to trimming and J lost 5 bases, with 3 bases between them. The CDR3 DNA follows: TGTGCCAGCAGTTTATATGACGAGCAGTACTTC. Translation: CASSLYDEQYF.